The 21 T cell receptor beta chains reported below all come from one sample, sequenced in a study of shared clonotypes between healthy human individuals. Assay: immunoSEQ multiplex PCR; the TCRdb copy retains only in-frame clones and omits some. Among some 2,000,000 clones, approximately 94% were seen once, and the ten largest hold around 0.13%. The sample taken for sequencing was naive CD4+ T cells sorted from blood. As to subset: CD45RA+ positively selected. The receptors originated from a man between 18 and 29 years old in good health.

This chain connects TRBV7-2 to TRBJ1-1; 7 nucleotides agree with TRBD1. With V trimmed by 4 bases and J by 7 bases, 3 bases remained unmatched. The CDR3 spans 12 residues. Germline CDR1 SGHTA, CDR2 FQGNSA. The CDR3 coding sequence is TGTGCCAGCAGCTCGACAGGGTATGAAGCTTTCTTT. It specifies CASSSTGYEAFF.

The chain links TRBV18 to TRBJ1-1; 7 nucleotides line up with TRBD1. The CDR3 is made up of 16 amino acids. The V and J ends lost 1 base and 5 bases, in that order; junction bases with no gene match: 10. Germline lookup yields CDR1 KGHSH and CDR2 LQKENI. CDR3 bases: TGTGCCAGCTCACCACAACAATTTAGGACAGGTACTGAAGCTTTCTTT. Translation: CASSPQQFRTGTEAFF.

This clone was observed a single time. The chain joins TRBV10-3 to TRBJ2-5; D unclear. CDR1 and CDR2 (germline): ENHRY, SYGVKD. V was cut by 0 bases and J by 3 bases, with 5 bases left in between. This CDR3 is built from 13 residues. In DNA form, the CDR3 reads TGTGCCATCAGTGAGTCAATGGAAGAGACCCAGTACTTC. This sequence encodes CAISESMEETQYF.

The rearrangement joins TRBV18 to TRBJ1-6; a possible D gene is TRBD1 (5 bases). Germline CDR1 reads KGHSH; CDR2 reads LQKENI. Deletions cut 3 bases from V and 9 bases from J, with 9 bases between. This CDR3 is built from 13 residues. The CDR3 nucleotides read TGTGCCAGCTCACCCCTTCAGGGTTCACCCCTCCACTTT. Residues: CASSPLQGSPLHF.

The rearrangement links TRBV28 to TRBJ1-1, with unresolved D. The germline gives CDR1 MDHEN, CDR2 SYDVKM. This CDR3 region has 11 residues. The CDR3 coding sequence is TGTGTTTCGGGGTCTAACACTGAAGCTTTCTTT. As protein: CVSGSNTEAFF.

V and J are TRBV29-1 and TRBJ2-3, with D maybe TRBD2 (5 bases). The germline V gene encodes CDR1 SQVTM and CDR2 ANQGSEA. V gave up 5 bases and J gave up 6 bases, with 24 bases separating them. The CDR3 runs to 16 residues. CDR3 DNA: TGCAGCGTTCAACCCCTCCTTAGCGAAAGAGGGGATACGCAGTATTTT. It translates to CSVQPLLSERGDTQYF.

CDR3 bases: TGCGCCAGCAGCTTGGACGACGTTGCTAACTATGGCTACACCTTC. This codes for CASSLDDVANYGYTF. The chain recombines TRBV5-1 with TRBJ1-2; no definite D call. V was shortened by 0 bases and J by 0 bases, with 9 bases between the two germline ends. In germline, CDR1 is SGHRS, CDR2 YFSETQ. There are 15 residues in the CDR3.

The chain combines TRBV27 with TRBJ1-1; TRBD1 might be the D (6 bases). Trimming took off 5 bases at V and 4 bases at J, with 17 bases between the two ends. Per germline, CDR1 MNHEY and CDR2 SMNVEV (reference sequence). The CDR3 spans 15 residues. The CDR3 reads CASSLRDTQGTEAFF. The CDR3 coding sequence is TGTGCCAGCAGTCTACGGGACACCCAGGGCACTGAAGCTTTCTTT.

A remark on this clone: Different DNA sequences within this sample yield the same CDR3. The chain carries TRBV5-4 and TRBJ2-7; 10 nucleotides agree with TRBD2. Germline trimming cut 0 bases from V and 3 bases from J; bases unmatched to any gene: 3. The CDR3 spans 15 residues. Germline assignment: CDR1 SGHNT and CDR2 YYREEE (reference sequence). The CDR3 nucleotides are TGTGCCAGCAGCTTGGGGACTAGCGGCGGCTACGAGCAGTACTTC. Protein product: CASSLGTSGGYEQYF.

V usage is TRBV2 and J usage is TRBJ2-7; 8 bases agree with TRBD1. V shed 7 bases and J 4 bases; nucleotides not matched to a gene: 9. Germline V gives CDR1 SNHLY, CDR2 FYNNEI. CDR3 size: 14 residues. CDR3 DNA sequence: TGTGCCAGCATGTCCGGGACAGGTCGTTACGAGCAGTACTTC. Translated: CASMSGTGRYEQYF.

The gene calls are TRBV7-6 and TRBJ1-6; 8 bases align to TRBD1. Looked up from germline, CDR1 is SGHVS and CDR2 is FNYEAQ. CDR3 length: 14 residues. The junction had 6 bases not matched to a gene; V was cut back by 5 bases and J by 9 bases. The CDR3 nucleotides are TGTGCCAGCAGCCGGACAGGGTCGGCTTCACCCCTCCACTTT. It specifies CASSRTGSASPLHF. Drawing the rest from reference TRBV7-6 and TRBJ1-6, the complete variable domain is GAGVSQSPRYKVTKRGQDVALRCDPISGHVSLYWYRQALGQGPEFLTYFNYEAQQDKSGLPNDRFSAERPEGSISTLTIQRTEQRDSAMYRCASSRTGSASPLHFGNGTRLTVT.

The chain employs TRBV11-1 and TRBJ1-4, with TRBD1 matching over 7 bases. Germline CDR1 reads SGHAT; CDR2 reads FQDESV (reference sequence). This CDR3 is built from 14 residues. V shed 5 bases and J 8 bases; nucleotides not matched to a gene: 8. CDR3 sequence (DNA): TGTGCCAGCAGCCTGAGACAGGGTGGCGAAAAACTGTTTTTT. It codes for CASSLRQGGEKLFF.

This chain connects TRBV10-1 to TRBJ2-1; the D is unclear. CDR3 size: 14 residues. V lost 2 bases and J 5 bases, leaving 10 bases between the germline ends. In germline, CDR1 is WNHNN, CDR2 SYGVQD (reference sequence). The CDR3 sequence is CASSEGLVNNEQFF. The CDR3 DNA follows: TGCGCCAGCAGTGAGGGGCTAGTGAACAATGAGCAGTTCTTC.

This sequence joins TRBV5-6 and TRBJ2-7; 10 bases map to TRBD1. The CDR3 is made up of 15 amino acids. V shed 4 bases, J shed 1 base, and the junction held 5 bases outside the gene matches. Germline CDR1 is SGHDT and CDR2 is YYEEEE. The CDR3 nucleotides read TGTGCCAGCAGCATGGACAGGGGGGCGTCCTACGAGCAGTACTTC. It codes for CASSMDRGASYEQYF.

DNA for the CDR3: TGTGCCAGCAGTTACGCCGGACGGGAAAAACTGTTTTTT. It encodes CASSYAGREKLFF. V is TRBV6-6 and J is TRBJ1-4; no clear D. Germline V gene lookup returns CDR1 MNHNY and CDR2 SVGAGI (reference sequence). CDR3 size: 13 residues. Trimming pared 2 bases from V and 8 bases from J, leaving 9 bases between.

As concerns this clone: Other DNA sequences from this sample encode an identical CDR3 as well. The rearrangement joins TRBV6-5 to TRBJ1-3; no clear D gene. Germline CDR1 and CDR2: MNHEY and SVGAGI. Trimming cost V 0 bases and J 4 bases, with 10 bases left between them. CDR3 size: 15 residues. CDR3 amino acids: CASSYSGTGGNTIYF. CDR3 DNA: TGTGCCAGCAGTTACTCAGGAACGGGGGGAAACACCATATATTTT.

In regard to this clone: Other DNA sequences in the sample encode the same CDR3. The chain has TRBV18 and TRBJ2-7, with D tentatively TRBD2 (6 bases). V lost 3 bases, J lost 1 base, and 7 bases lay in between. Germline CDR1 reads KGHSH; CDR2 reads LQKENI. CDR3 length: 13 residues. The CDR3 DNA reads TGTGCCAGCTCACCGCGGGGTTCCTACGAGCAGTACTTC. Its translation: CASSPRGSYEQYF.

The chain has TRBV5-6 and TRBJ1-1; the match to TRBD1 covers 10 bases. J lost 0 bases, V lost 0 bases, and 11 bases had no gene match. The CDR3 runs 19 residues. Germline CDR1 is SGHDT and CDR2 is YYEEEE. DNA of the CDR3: TGTGCCAGCAGCTTGGATTCGGGACAGGGGTACTACATGAACACTGAAGCTTTCTTT. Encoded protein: CASSLDSGQGYYMNTEAFF.

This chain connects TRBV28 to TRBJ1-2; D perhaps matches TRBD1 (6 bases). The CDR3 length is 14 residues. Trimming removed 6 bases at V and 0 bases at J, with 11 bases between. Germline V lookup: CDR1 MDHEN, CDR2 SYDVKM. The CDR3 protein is CASRPQGTNYGYTF. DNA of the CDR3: TGTGCCAGCAGACCTCAGGGGACTAACTATGGCTACACCTTC.

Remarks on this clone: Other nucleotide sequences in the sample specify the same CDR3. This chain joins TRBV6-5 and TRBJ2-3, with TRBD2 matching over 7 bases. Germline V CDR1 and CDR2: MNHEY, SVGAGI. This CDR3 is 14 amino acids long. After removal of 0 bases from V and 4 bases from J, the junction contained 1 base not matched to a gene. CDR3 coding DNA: TGTGCCAGCAGTTACTCAACTAGCGCAGATACGCAGTATTTT. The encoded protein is CASSYSTSADTQYF.

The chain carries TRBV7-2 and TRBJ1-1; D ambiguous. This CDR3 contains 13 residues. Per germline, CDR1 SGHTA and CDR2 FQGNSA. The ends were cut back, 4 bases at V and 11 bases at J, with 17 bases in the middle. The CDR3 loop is CASSSIRRNAAFF. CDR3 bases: TGTGCCAGCAGCTCTATCCGACGCAACGCGGCTTTCTTT.